This TCR beta chain was captured by sequencing in a study of T cells after posttransplantation cyclophosphamide. Overall study results and limits: TRB clonality was highly associated with recipient CMV seropositivity and reactivation.

Note on this clone: Its antigen is currently unknown.

Profiled with immunoSEQ multiplex PCR; TCRdb holds only in-frame clones, not every one. The table has under 75,000 clones, approximately 92% seen once. CDR3 length: 15 amino acids. Germline CDR1 SGHTS, CDR2 YDEGEE. V was trimmed by 4 bases and J by 3 bases, leaving 17 bases between them. This receptor was taken from a woman aged 25 to 39 in good health and a related stem cell transplant donor. Material for sequencing was PBMCs. The chain uses TRBV5-8 and TRBJ2-7, with D possibly being TRBD1 (6 bases). CDR3 amino acids: CASSPQGIRGYEQYF. CDR3 sequence (DNA): TGTGCCAGCAGCCCACAGGGAATTCGTGGCTACGAGCAGTACTTC.